Listed below are T cell receptor beta chains from one sample, sequenced in a study of CD8+CD57+ T cells in acquired aplastic anemia. TCRdb re-called the reads through MiXCR, storing one row per CDR3 protein. The sample includes about 150,000 distinct CDR3 sequences, about half seen only once; the top ten take about 2.9%. Input material: sorted CD4+, CD8+, or CD8+CD57+ T cells (not recorded which) from PBMCs. The receptor set was obtained from a human donor with aplastic anemia. Each CDR3 is given without its conserved first and last residue. The order of the fields is CDR3 protein, J gene, V gene, D gene. A D gene is named only where the DNA matches it firmly.

ACRVTDTQY	TRBJ2-3	TRBV28	NA
ASSPGGQMNTEAF	TRBJ1-1	TRBV11-3	NA
ASSGSSGGYT	TRBJ1-2	TRBV7-9	NA
ASSPGALTQY	TRBJ2-3	TRBV18	NA
ASSASGSSGNTIY	TRBJ1-3	TRBV24-1	NA
ASSSAGGTGELF	TRBJ2-2	TRBV19	TRBD2
ASSQGTSGGPSTDTQY	TRBJ2-3	TRBV4-1	TRBD2
ATTNQGAGSTIY	TRBJ1-3	TRBV18	TRBD1
ASSLSGRVGRTQY	TRBJ2-5	TRBV2	TRBD2
ASSLGQEHSPLH	TRBJ1-6	TRBV7-9	NA
ASSCYT	TRBJ1-2	TRBV7-9	NA
ATTHLTNTEAF	TRBJ1-1	TRBV15	NA
SAKGTSGRSDTQY	TRBJ2-3	TRBV20-1	TRBD2
ASSLAGLQGDTQY	TRBJ2-3	TRBV5-5	NA
ASSPPEGYGYT	TRBJ1-2	TRBV11-3	NA
SARASRGQDEQY	TRBJ2-7	TRBV20-1	TRBD1
ASSIGHPVQETQY	TRBJ2-5	TRBV9	NA
ASSLAQGTGGENIQY	TRBJ2-4	TRBV12-3/TRBV12-4	TRBD1
SVGIGSSYNSPLH	TRBJ1-6	TRBV29-1	NA
ASSRQGAIYGYT	TRBJ1-2	TRBV7-9	TRBD1
SASRGLEETQY	TRBJ2-5	TRBV20-1	NA
SVEDYRTGATEAF	TRBJ1-1	TRBV29-1	TRBD1
SAPTPTGVNTEAF	TRBJ1-1	TRBV20-1	TRBD1
ASSERSRSQRGEKLF	TRBJ1-4	TRBV6-1	NA
AISESPGPEQY	TRBJ2-7	TRBV10-3	NA
SVRRDGSPYEQY	TRBJ2-7	TRBV29-1	NA
ASSRMDQPQH	TRBJ1-5	TRBV19	NA
ASSLSRELYEQY	TRBJ2-7	TRBV7-2	NA
ASSLIGYT	TRBJ1-2	TRBV2	NA
ASSTPGGFWGHT	TRBJ1-2	TRBV25-1	NA
SVLKNYGYT	TRBJ1-2	TRBV29-1	NA
SAPLTNYGYT	TRBJ1-2	TRBV20-1	NA
ASSIRDLSSGNTIY	TRBJ1-3	TRBV19	NA
SAYPGTGDNEQF	TRBJ2-1	TRBV20-1	TRBD1
SARDERGHGYT	TRBJ1-2	TRBV20-1	NA
ASSDPTGDGTEAF	TRBJ1-1	TRBV7-3	NA
SILQMNTEAF	TRBJ1-1	TRBV20-1	NA
ASSTNPSGGAPRGYT	TRBJ1-2	TRBV7-9	NA
SARDRSRLSTDTQY	TRBJ2-3	TRBV20-1	NA